What follows are 20 T cell receptor beta chains derived from one specimen sequenced in a study of neoadjuvant nivolumab and ipilimumab in lung cancer (dated by TCRdb to 2020 to 2021). What the time point label conveys for this sample: pretherapy, before neoadjuvant immune checkpoint inhibitors. The library was obtained by the immunoSEQ multiplex PCR assay. The clones in this table, taken by TCRdb from immuneACCESS, are in-frame only. Not every clone is retained; where verified, under half of the shortfall comes from an unresolved V gene, and the cause of the rest is unknown. Across this sample there are tens of thousands of clones, with roughly 84% seen only once. The ten largest clonotypes hold about 23% of the sample. The source was peripheral blood, collected before neoadjuvant nivolumab, alone or with ipilimumab. The receptors here all came from an adult with non-small cell lung cancer.

The V gene is TRBV4-3, the J gene TRBJ2-7; tentatively, D is TRBD2 (6 bases). CDR1 and CDR2 (germline): LGHNA, YSLEER. The CDR3 is 15 residues long. Deletions cut 7 bases from V and 3 bases from J, with 19 bases between. CDR3 coding DNA: TGCGCCAGCACCTTGGGAACGGGAGCTATCTACGAGCAGTACTTC. It is translated as CASTLGTGAIYEQYF.

The chain employs TRBV4-3 and TRBJ2-3; D gene unclear. The V gene's germline CDR1 is LGHNA and CDR2 YSLEER. The CDR3 loop spans 15 amino acids. V gave up 0 bases and J gave up 3 bases, with 10 bases separating them. This CDR3 reads CASSQDPARTDTQYF. DNA of the CDR3: TGCGCCAGCAGCCAAGACCCAGCTAGGACAGATACGCAGTATTTT.

The V gene is TRBV5-3, the J gene TRBJ1-5; D uncertain. TRBV5-3 is labeled an ORF, and its function is uncertain. The CDR3 covers 19 residues. Trimming cost V 2 bases and J 5 bases, with 26 bases left between them. CDR3: CARSLRALPTNIFHQPQHF. CDR3 DNA: TGTGCCAGAAGCTTAAGGGCCCTACCGACCAATATCTTTCATCAGCCCCAGCATTTT.

This clone was seen once. V gene TRBV7-3 combines with J gene TRBJ2-5; D is perhaps TRBD2 (6 bases). This CDR3 comprises 20 residues. V lost 1 base and J lost 2, with 26 bases in between. Germline V lookup: CDR1 SGHTA, CDR2 FQGTGA. The CDR3 loop reads CASSLMGSGKTPSTQETQYF. CDR3 nucleotides: TGTGCCAGCAGCTTAATGGGTAGCGGCAAAACTCCCTCCACGCAAGAGACCCAGTACTTC.

CDR3 region: CAWSGGDGQPQHF. The CDR3 DNA reads as TGTGCCTGGAGTGGGGGAGACGGACAGCCCCAGCATTTT. The gene calls are TRBV30 and TRBJ1-5; no firm D call. V lost 1 base and J 7 bases, leaving 11 bases between the germline ends. This CDR3 comprises 13 residues. Germline values: CDR1 GTSNPN, CDR2 SVGIG (reference sequence). Together with reference TRBV30 and TRBJ1-5, the CDR3 gives the full variable domain: SQTIHQWPATLVQPVGSPLSLECTVEGTSNPNLYWYRQAAGRGLQLLFYSVGIGQISSEVPQNLSASRPQDRQFILSSKKLLLSDSGFYLCAWSGGDGQPQHFGDGTRLSIL.

The chain has TRBV5-5 and TRBJ1-2, with 7 bases identical to TRBD1. V was pared by 4 bases and J by 2 bases, with 2 bases of the junction left unmatched. Germline V gene data show CDR1 as SGHKS and CDR2 as YYEKEE (reference sequence). This CDR3 spans 13 amino acids. DNA of the CDR3: TGTGCCAGCAGCATGGACAGGAACTATGGCTACACCTTC. Protein sequence: CASSMDRNYGYTF.

This clone was detected only once. The V call is TRBV30, the J call TRBJ1-5, with TRBD1 as a possible D gene (6 bases). This CDR3 contains 15 residues. With 0 bases removed from V and 7 bases from J, the gap between germline ends came to 16 bases. Germline V gives CDR1 GTSNPN, CDR2 SVGIG (reference sequence). The CDR3 region has the DNA TGTGCCTGGAGTGTGTTGGCAGGGGAAGGCCAGCCCCAGCATTTT. Its protein product is CAWSVLAGEGQPQHF.

The gene calls are TRBV30 and TRBJ2-7; D remains unclear. Looked up from germline, CDR1 is GTSNPN and CDR2 is SVGIG (reference sequence). Trimming stripped 5 bases from V and 2 bases from J, with 16 bases between. The CDR3 contains 14 residues. DNA of the CDR3: TGTGCCTGGGTCCAGTCGTTTTTTCCCTACGAGCAGTACTTC. Its translation: CAWVQSFFPYEQYF.

The chain recombines TRBV29-1 with TRBJ2-5; D is ambiguous. The V gene lost 7 bases and the J gene lost 2 bases, with 20 bases spanning the gap. Germline-derived CDR1 and CDR2 are SQVTM and ANQGSEA. This CDR3 comprises 15 residues. The CDR3 DNA reads TGCAGCGCGTGGGCCGCTTTAGGTCGGCAAGAGACCCAGTACTTC. This sequence encodes CSAWAALGRQETQYF. Looking up the rest from reference TRBV29-1 and TRBJ2-5 gives the full variable domain: SAVISQKPSRDICQRGTSLTIQCQVDSQVTMMFWYRQQPGQSLTLIATANQGSEATYESGFVIDKFPISRPNLTFSTLTVSNMSPEDSSIYLCSAWAALGRQETQYFGPGTRLLVL.

CDR3: CASSDLGTTQYF. CDR3 DNA: TGTGCCAGCAGCGACCTAGGAACTACGCAGTATTTT. The rearrangement joins TRBV9 to TRBJ2-3; D not certain. The V end lost 3 bases, the J end lost 8 bases, and 10 bases lay between the germline ends. The CDR3 sequence is 12 residues long. CDR1 is SGDLS, CDR2 YYNGEE, per germline.

This CDR3 reads CASSLDSGVGNTIYF. The DNA of the CDR3 is TGCGCCAGCAGCTTGGATAGCGGAGTTGGAAACACCATATATTTT. The rearrangement uses TRBV5-1 and TRBJ1-3, with no clear D. Trimming stripped 0 bases from V and 3 bases from J, with 10 bases between. The CDR3 has 15 amino acids. Germline V CDR1 and CDR2: SGHRS, YFSETQ.

This clone was observed a single time. This chain links TRBV2 with TRBJ2-1; 15 bases fit TRBD2. CDR1 is SNHLY and CDR2 is FYNNEI in the germline V gene. V was clipped by 6 bases and J by 15 bases; unmatched bases: 6. This CDR3 is 13 amino acids long. The CDR3 DNA reads as TGTGCCAGCAGGCGATGGGGACTAGCGGGGGGGTTCTTC. Protein product: CASRRWGLAGGFF.

The rearrangement joins TRBV7-2 to TRBJ1-1, with 8 bases lining up with TRBD1. This CDR3 comprises 15 residues. J was trimmed by 3 bases and V by 4 bases; bases with no gene match: 7. From germline, CDR1 is SGHTA and CDR2 FQGNSA. DNA for the CDR3: TGTGCCAGCAGCTCCTACAGGGGGGGAGACACTGAAGCTTTCTTT. As protein: CASSSYRGGDTEAFF.

The chain combines TRBV14 with TRBJ2-7; 7 bases fit TRBD2. This CDR3 has 15 residues. Germline CDR1 and CDR2: SGHDN and FVKESK. The junction had 12 bases not matched to a gene; V was cut back by 1 base and J by 9 bases. The CDR3 DNA is TGTGCCAGCAGCCAAGCGGGGTCGACTAGCTCGTGGCAGTACTTC. Translating gives CASSQAGSTSSWQYF. Based on the CDR3 plus reference TRBV14 and TRBJ2-7, the full variable domain is EAGVTQFPSHSVIEKGQTVTLRCDPISGHDNLYWYRRVMGKEIKFLLHFVKESKQDESGMPNNRFLAERTGGTYSTLKVQPAELEDSGVYFCASSQAGSTSSWQYFGPGTRLTVT.

This clone has only a few counts. The J gene is TRBJ2-2, the V gene TRBV19, with TRBD1 matching 9 bases. With 4 bases clipped from V and 3 bases from J, the junction kept 6 bases outside the gene matches. Germline V gene data show CDR1 as LNHDA and CDR2 as SQIVND (reference sequence). The CDR3 length is 16 residues. CDR3 bases: TGTGCCAGTAGTAAGGGGGACAGGGCGTACACCGGGGAGCTGTTTTTT. Protein product: CASSKGDRAYTGELFF.

The sample holds one count of this clone. This chain joins TRBV7-9 and TRBJ1-1; D not resolved. V was trimmed by 4 bases and J by 1 base, leaving 7 bases between them. This CDR3 region has 13 residues. Per germline, CDR1 SEHNR and CDR2 FQNEAQ (reference sequence). CDR3 region: CASSSQPNTEAFF. The CDR3 DNA is TGTGCCAGCAGCTCTCAGCCGAACACTGAAGCTTTCTTT.

The gene calls are TRBV6-5 and TRBJ1-2, with TRBD1 matching 9 bases. This CDR3 is 15 amino acids long. V was clipped by 5 bases and J by 4 bases; unmatched bases: 8. In germline, CDR1 is MNHEY, CDR2 SVGAGI. The CDR3 spells CASSTEQGAVYGYTF. DNA of the CDR3: TGTGCCAGCAGTACGGAACAGGGGGCGGTCTATGGCTACACCTTC.

The V and J genes are TRBV7-9 and TRBJ2-1; tentatively, D is TRBD1 or TRBD2 (5 bases each). The CDR3 covers 16 residues. Trimming took off 6 bases at V and 4 bases at J, with 19 bases between the two ends. In germline, CDR1 is SEHNR, CDR2 FQNEAQ (reference sequence). The CDR3 here is CASSSEGSPQYNEQFF. For the CDR3, the DNA is TGTGCCAGCAGTTCCGAGGGGAGCCCCCAATACAATGAGCAGTTCTTC.

This chain joins TRBV11-2 and TRBJ2-5; the D is unclear. CDR1 SGHAT and CDR2 FQNNGV come from the germline V gene. Deletions cut 0 bases from V and 5 bases from J, with 13 bases between. The CDR3 is made up of 15 amino acids. CDR3 nucleotide sequence: TGTGCCAGCAGCTTAGATCATGGGGTGGAGGAGACCCAGTACTTC. It specifies CASSLDHGVEETQYF. The variable domain in full, completed from reference TRBV11-2 and TRBJ2-5, reads EAGVAQSPRYKIIEKRQSVAFWCNPISGHATLYWYQQILGQGPKLLIQFQNNGVVDDSQLPKDRFSAERLKGVDSTLKIQPAKLEDSAVYLCASSLDHGVEETQYFGPGTRLLVL.

CDR3 sequence (DNA): TGCACCAGCAGTCTAATTCCCTACGAGCAGTACTTC. Translating it yields CTSSLIPYEQYF. V and J are TRBV1 and TRBJ2-7; the table's D call of TRBD2 was not tested on the DNA. TRBV1 is noted as a pseudogene. The CDR3 is made up of 12 amino acids.